A single sample gave rise to the 30 T cell receptor beta chains below, sequenced in a study of metastatic and nonmetastatic thyroid tumors. Prior to thyroid surgery, none of the patients had received any treatment. TCRdb reprocessed the PCR reads using MiXCR. Among about 15,000 clones, approximately 25% were seen once, and the ten largest hold roughly 13%. The sequencing sample was made of adjacent normal tissue. All receptors derive from a female donor with papillary thyroid cancer or a benign thyroid nodule (not recorded which). Some clones in this sample may be carry-over from other donors' samples.

The V gene is TRBV6-2 or TRBV6-3, the J gene TRBJ2-2; D perhaps matches TRBD1 (5 bases). CDR3 length equals 16 residues. Germline V gene lookup returns CDR1 MNHEY and CDR2 SVGEGT. Trimming took 2 bases from V and 3 from J, leaving 13 bases between them. The CDR3 nucleotides are TGTGCCAGCAGTTACGGGGATCAGGGATACACCGGGGAGCTGTTTTTT. Amino acids: CASSYGDQGYTGELFF.

V is TRBV20-1 and J is TRBJ1-2, with D possibly being TRBD1 (6 bases). The CDR3 runs 14 residues. CDR1 and CDR2 from the germline V gene are DFQATT and SNEGSKA (reference sequence). Between the trimmed V and J ends, which lost 3 bases and 0 bases, there was a span of 11 bases. DNA for the CDR3: TGCAGTGCTAGGGGGACATACGCTAACTATGGCTACACCTTC. Translated, it gives CSARGTYANYGYTF.

This chain uses TRBV27 with TRBJ1-1; D is undetermined. Germline-derived CDR1 and CDR2 are MNHEY and SMNVEV (reference sequence). V was clipped by 3 bases and J by 3 bases, with 8 bases between them. The CDR3 runs to 13 residues. This CDR3 reads CASSLTDYTEAFF. Here the CDR3 DNA reads TGTGCCAGCAGTTTGACTGATTACACTGAAGCTTTCTTT.

This clone was recorded a few times. The rearrangement uses TRBV7-9 and TRBJ2-7; weak D call: TRBD1 (5 bases). This CDR3 has 15 amino acids. The germline V gene has CDR1 SEHNR and CDR2 FQNEAQ (reference sequence). The V end was cut by 1 base, the J end by 0 bases, with 10 bases between. CDR3 coding DNA: TGTGCCAGCAGCTTAGAGGGGAACCCCTCCTACGAGCAGTACTTC. This encodes CASSLEGNPSYEQYF.

The chain has TRBV20-1 and TRBJ1-6, with D unresolved. V was pared by 5 bases and J by 6 bases, with 8 bases between. Looked up from germline, CDR1 is DFQATT and CDR2 is SNEGSKA (reference sequence). The length of the CDR3 is 12 residues. In DNA, the CDR3 is TGCAGTGCTTCTATCAGTAATTCACCCCTCCACTTT. This encodes CSASISNSPLHF.

This clone was picked up a small number of times. One end of the junction is discordant with germline, which a read error may explain. The gene calls are TRBV19 and TRBJ2-1, with D tentatively TRBD2 (5 bases). This CDR3 region has 13 residues. Germline V gene data show CDR1 as LNHDA and CDR2 as SQIVND (reference sequence). This CDR3 reads CASTEGRHGERFF. The CDR3 bases are TGTGCCAGTACAGAGGGCAGGCACGGTGAGCGGTTCTTC.

This clone was found a few times. This chain links TRBV24-1 with TRBJ1-2, with D uncertain. Germline V gene sequence: CDR1 KGHDR, CDR2 SFDVKD. This CDR3 is 14 amino acids long. Trimming stripped 0 bases from V and 4 bases from J, with 8 bases between. The chain's CDR3 is CATSDLMQSYGYTF. The CDR3, as DNA: TGTGCCACCAGTGATTTGATGCAGAGCTATGGCTACACCTTC.

The chain is built from TRBV5-8 and TRBJ2-7; 11 nucleotides line up with TRBD2. Germline V gene data show CDR1 as SGHTS and CDR2 as YDEGEE. This CDR3 has 16 amino acids. V shed 0 bases, J shed 4 bases, and the junction held 6 bases outside the gene matches. The CDR3 loop reads CASSLAPSGGLYEQYF. Written as DNA, the CDR3 is TGTGCCAGCAGCTTGGCCCCTAGCGGGGGGCTGTACGAGCAGTACTTC.

The chain recombines TRBV19 with TRBJ2-2; TRBD1 matches at 7 bases. J lost 4 bases, V lost 3 bases, and 8 bases had no gene match. The CDR3 is made up of 16 amino acids. Looked up from germline, CDR1 is LNHDA and CDR2 is SQIVND (reference sequence). CDR3 residues: CASSISTGWGTGELFF. The CDR3 DNA reads TGTGCCAGTAGTATCTCGACAGGGTGGGGCACCGGGGAGCTGTTTTTT. Looking up the rest from reference TRBV19 and TRBJ2-2 gives the full variable domain: DGGITQSPKYLFRKEGQNVTLSCEQNLNHDAMYWYRQDPGQGLRLIYYSQIVNDFQKGDIAEGYSVSREKKESFPLTVTSAQKNPTAFYLCASSISTGWGTGELFFGEGSRLTVL.

The rearrangement links TRBV2 to TRBJ1-2; 10 bases fit TRBD1. V trimming: 3 bases; J trimming: 7 bases; junction bases outside the gene matches: 5. The CDR3 is made up of 14 amino acids. CDR1 and CDR2 (germline): SNHLY, FYNNEI. For the CDR3, the DNA is TGTGCCAGCAGTGACCGGAGACAGGGGGCTGGCTACACCTTC. It is translated as CASSDRRQGAGYTF.

The V call is TRBV3-1, the J call TRBJ1-5; D is uncertain. The CDR3 length is 14 residues. Germline lookup yields CDR1 LGHDT and CDR2 YNNKEL (reference sequence). Trimming left V 5 bases short and J 1 base short, with 9 bases between. CDR3 DNA sequence: TGTGCCAGCAGCATAGGAGGGAGCAATCAGCCCCAGCATTTT. Protein product: CASSIGGSNQPQHF.

By sample share, this clone is medium-sized. The CDR3 nucleotides read TGTGCCAGTAGTATGTTGGGACAGGGAAGAGATACGCAGTATTTT. Its translation: CASSMLGQGRDTQYF. The chain combines TRBV19 with TRBJ2-3, with 9 bases aligning to TRBD1. The CDR3 length is 15 residues. Looked up from germline, CDR1 is LNHDA and CDR2 is SQIVND (reference sequence). Losses at the gene ends were 3 bases for V and 5 bases for J; bases not matched to a gene: 6. The full variable domain, in which reference TRBV19 and TRBJ2-3 provide the parts outside the CDR3, is DGGITQSPKYLFRKEGQNVTLSCEQNLNHDAMYWYRQDPGQGLRLIYYSQIVNDFQKGDIAEGYSVSREKKESFPLTVTSAQKNPTAFYLCASSMLGQGRDTQYFGPGTRLTVL.

This chain's CDR3 is CSAKVGSRLNTEAFF. The CDR3 nucleotides read TGCAGTGCTAAGGTCGGCAGCCGATTGAACACTGAAGCTTTCTTT. The chain has TRBV20-1 and TRBJ1-1; D unresolved. This CDR3 comprises 15 residues. Per germline, CDR1 DFQATT and CDR2 SNEGSKA (reference sequence). The germline V and J ends were trimmed by 4 bases and 0 bases, with 15 bases remaining between them.

In this sample, this clone turned up many times. This chain links TRBV27 with TRBJ1-2; 8 bases are a match to TRBD1. The germline CDR1 and CDR2 sequences are MNHEY and SMNVEV (reference sequence). The V gene end was trimmed by 8 bases and the J gene end by 4 bases; junction bases not matched to a gene: 18. This CDR3 region has 17 residues. The CDR3 DNA follows: TGTGCCAGCCGGCCGGGACAGGCGCGAAAAGGGCCCTATGGCTACACCTTC. It is translated as CASRPGQARKGPYGYTF.

This clone has ten or more counts. The V call is TRBV19, the J call TRBJ1-1; weak D call: TRBD1 (5 bases). Germline assignment: CDR1 LNHDA and CDR2 SQIVND (reference sequence). The CDR3 length is 15 residues. V lost 3 bases and J 4 bases, leaving 15 bases between the germline ends. CDR3 sequence: CASSIGGVGGTEAFF. The DNA for the CDR3 is TGTGCCAGTAGTATTGGGGGAGTCGGGGGCACTGAAGCTTTCTTT.

The rearrangement joins TRBV12-3 or TRBV12-4 to TRBJ2-1; 10 bases map to TRBD2. This CDR3 spans 13 amino acids. Trimming took 8 bases from V and 8 from J; bases not matched to a gene: 6. The CDR3 region is CASGTSDGDEQFF. CDR3 coding DNA: TGTGCCAGCGGGACTAGCGATGGAGATGAGCAGTTCTTC.

The chain employs TRBV2 and TRBJ2-5; 9 bases line up with TRBD2. Germline V gives CDR1 SNHLY, CDR2 FYNNEI. CDR3 length: 14 amino acids. Unmatched junction bases numbered 2, after V lost 4 bases and J lost 2 bases. The CDR3 loop is CASSGLAGQETQYF. CDR3 in DNA: TGTGCCAGCAGTGGGCTAGCGGGGCAAGAGACCCAGTACTTC.

This chain joins TRBV6-2 or TRBV6-3 and TRBJ1-1; D perhaps matches TRBD1 (6 bases). V lost 6 bases, J lost 4 bases, and 24 bases lay in between. The V gene's germline CDR1 is MNHEY and CDR2 SVGEGT. This CDR3 region has 17 residues. CDR3 sequence (DNA): TGTGCCAGCAGGATCCATCAGGGGAGAGAGTTCGGCACTGAAGCTTTCTTT. Translating it yields CASRIHQGREFGTEAFF.

This clone was detected only a few times. This chain uses TRBV6-2 or TRBV6-3 with TRBJ2-5; perhaps TRBD1 as D (6 bases). Trimming cost V 2 bases and J 0 bases, with 7 bases left between them. Germline V gives CDR1 MNHEY, CDR2 SVGEGT. The CDR3 is 14 residues long. The CDR3 coding sequence is TGTGCCAGCAGTTACGGACAGAACCAAGAGACCCAGTACTTC. Amino acid sequence: CASSYGQNQETQYF.

This clone has a handful of counts. The chain has TRBV6-1 and TRBJ1-1, with D maybe TRBD1 (5 bases). V lost 10 bases and J lost 5, with 11 bases in between. The CDR3 length is 11 residues. Per germline, CDR1 MNHNS and CDR2 SASEGT. CDR3 bases: TGTGCCACCGGGGGGAGGACTGAAGCTTTCTTT. Translation: CATGGRTEAFF.

Of note for this clone: The same CDR3 also results from other DNA sequences found in this sample. V and J are TRBV6-2 or TRBV6-3 and TRBJ2-7; no reliable D call. The CDR3 runs to 14 residues. CDR1 and CDR2 from the germline V gene are MNHEY and SVGEGT. The V gene lost 2 bases and the J gene lost 1 base, with 9 bases spanning the gap. The CDR3 coding sequence is TGTGCCAGCAGTTACGGGCCGAGGTCCTACGAGCAGTACTTC. The encoded protein is CASSYGPRSYEQYF.

This clone was picked up many times. This chain links TRBV11-1 with TRBJ2-6, with D possibly called TRBD1 or TRBD2 (6 bases each). V lost 2 bases to trimming and J lost 0 bases, with 11 bases between them. Germline V gene sequence: CDR1 SGHAT, CDR2 FQDESV (reference sequence). The CDR3 is made up of 17 amino acids. CDR3 loop: CASSLMGGSSGANVLTF. CDR3 nucleotides: TGTGCCAGCAGCTTAATGGGGGGCAGCTCTGGGGCCAACGTCCTGACTTTC.

This chain connects TRBV5-1 to TRBJ2-1; 11 nucleotides align to TRBD1. This CDR3 has 14 residues. Looked up from germline, CDR1 is SGHRS and CDR2 is YFSETQ. The V and J ends lost 4 bases and 6 bases, in that order; junction bases with no gene match: 3. For the CDR3, the DNA is TGCGCCAGCAGCAGTGGGACAGGGGGCAATGAGCAGTTCTTC. Its protein product is CASSSGTGGNEQFF. Full variable domain (missing parts from reference TRBV5-1 and TRBJ2-1): KAGVTQTPRYLIKTRGQQVTLSCSPISGHRSVSWYQQTPGQGLQFLFEYFSETQRNKGNFPGRFSGRQFSNSRSEMNVSTLELGDSALYLCASSSGTGGNEQFFGPGTRLTVL.

CDR3 protein: CASSETGGNIQYF. CDR3 nucleotides: TGCGCCAGCAGCGAGACAGGGGGAAACATTCAGTACTTC. V gene TRBV5-1 combines with J gene TRBJ2-4; TRBD1 matches at 9 bases. Germline CDR1 reads SGHRS; CDR2 reads YFSETQ. The junction had 2 bases not matched to a gene; V was cut back by 4 bases and J by 6 bases. CDR3 length equals 13 residues.

Details on this clone: The conserved closing phenylalanine or tryptophan is absent in this CDR3, likely reflecting a read error. The genes are TRBV7-3 and TRBJ1-1; TRBD1 might be the D (5 bases). Trimming stripped 0 bases from V and 5 bases from J, with 13 bases between. The V gene's germline CDR1 is SGHTA and CDR2 FQGTGA. The CDR3 spans 15 residues. The CDR3: CASSLTGGSGTEAFS. In DNA, the CDR3 is TGTGCCAGCAGCTTAACCGGGGGATCGGGGACTGAAGCTTTCTCT.

This clone has just a few counts. The J gene is TRBJ1-3, the V gene TRBV6-1; possible D gene TRBD1, 5 bases. Trimming cost V 6 bases and J 3 bases, with 21 bases left between them. The CDR3 covers 17 residues. Looked up from germline, CDR1 is MNHNS and CDR2 is SASEGT. The CDR3 reads CASRTSYRWDGGNTIYF. In DNA form, the CDR3 reads TGTGCCAGCAGAACCAGTTACCGGTGGGACGGTGGAAACACCATATATTTT.

J is TRBJ2-7 and V is TRBV20-1, with D tentatively TRBD2 (6 bases). Trimming pared 4 bases from V and 0 bases from J, leaving 16 bases between. Germline values: CDR1 DFQATT, CDR2 SNEGSKA (reference sequence). The CDR3 runs 15 residues. The CDR3 is CSANPVGGRSYEQYF. CDR3 in DNA: TGCAGTGCTAACCCTGTGGGGGGACGCTCCTACGAGCAGTACTTC.

In its sample, this clone was seen a few times. V gene TRBV19 combines with J gene TRBJ2-3; possibly TRBD2 for D (6 bases). The CDR3 length is 15 residues. Germline V gene lookup returns CDR1 LNHDA and CDR2 SQIVND (reference sequence). The V end was cut by 7 bases, the J end by 1 base, with 15 bases between. The CDR3 nucleotides read TGTGCCAGTAACTACGTCGGGAGTGGCACAGATACGCAGTATTTT. Translated: CASNYVGSGTDTQYF.

This sequence joins TRBV11-3 and TRBJ1-3; D is ambiguous. Germline-derived CDR1 and CDR2 are SGHNT and YENEEA. The CDR3 runs to 13 residues. Trimming cost V 4 bases and J 4 bases, with 8 bases left between them. The CDR3 coding sequence is TGTGCCAGCAGCTCGCGGGGAGGAAACACCATATATTTT. Encoded protein: CASSSRGGNTIYF.

As regards this clone: A much larger clone differs from this one at a single base, so this may be a read error. This chain connects TRBV30 to TRBJ1-1; 10 nucleotides agree with TRBD1. Germline V gene data show CDR1 as GTSNPN and CDR2 as SVGIG (reference sequence). This CDR3 region has 13 residues. J was trimmed by 1 base and V by 5 bases; bases with no gene match: 1. This CDR3 is CAWDRGQNTEAFF. In nucleotides, the CDR3 is TGTGCCTGGGACAGGGGGCAGAACACTGAAGCTTTCTTT.